The 12 T cell receptor beta chains below were found in one sample sequenced in a study of blood T cells in healthy people across ages (dated by TCRdb to the mid-2010s). Library construction relied on 5' RACE. Sequencing instrument: Illumina HiSeq 2500. A second PCR of about 6 to 11 cycles was performed with a sample-barcoded 5' primer and a J-beta primer mix. Starting from the raw public reads, TCRdb applied fastp trimming at Q25, assembled clones with MiXCR and retained in-frame beta chains. Entries that share a CDR3 protein sequence are merged under the most common genes and DNA. The sample yields more than 900,000 distinct CDR3 sequences; 25% to 35% were counted once. About a tenth of the sample rests with the top ten. These data were also reused for a study on T cells of mothers and their children.

The sequencing sample was made of blood. These receptors originate from a woman aged 35 to 49 in good health.

This clonotype has a count of ten or more. The rearrangement links TRBV7-8 to TRBJ1-5, with unresolved D. The CDR3 is 15 residues long. The ends were cut back, 2 bases at V and 0 bases at J, with 8 bases in the middle. In germline, CDR1 is SGHVS, CDR2 FQNEAQ. The CDR3 DNA reads as TGTGCCAGCAGCTTAAGAGAAGGTAGCAATCAGCCCCAGCATTTT. The encoded protein is CASSLREGSNQPQHF.

This clonotype occurred a few times. V usage is TRBV18 and J usage is TRBJ1-1; tentative D call: TRBD1 (5 bases). The germline gives CDR1 KGHSH, CDR2 LQKENI. V was trimmed by 4 bases and J by 1 base, leaving 16 bases between them. This CDR3 contains 16 residues. CDR3 sequence (DNA): TGTGCCAGCTCACTTAGATTACAGGTTGGGAACACTGAAGCTTTCTTT. It codes for CASSLRLQVGNTEAFF.

This clonotype was recorded at least ten times. The chain recombines TRBV7-9 with TRBJ2-1; the D gene could be TRBD1 or TRBD2 (7 bases each). Germline V gene lookup returns CDR1 SEHNR and CDR2 FQNEAQ (reference sequence). Trimming removed 7 bases from V and 0 bases from J, with 16 bases in between. There are 16 residues in the CDR3. The CDR3 region has the DNA TGTGCCAGCACCCATTCAGGGGGGGGCTCCTACAATGAGCAGTTCTTC. Amino acids: CASTHSGGGSYNEQFF.

This clonotype was found many times. The chain joins TRBV7-6 to TRBJ1-1; maybe TRBD1 (5 bases). The V and J ends lost 8 bases and 1 base respectively, with 11 bases between them. The CDR3 runs 13 residues. CDR1 SGHVS and CDR2 FNYEAQ come from the germline V gene. The CDR3 DNA is TGTGCCAGCGCGAGACAGCGGAACACTGAAGCTTTCTTT. This sequence encodes CASARQRNTEAFF.

This clonotype turned up a few times. The gene calls are TRBV5-1 and TRBJ1-2; no clear D. Per the germline V gene, CDR1 is SGHRS and CDR2 is YFSETQ. V gave up 5 bases and J gave up 3 bases, with 20 bases separating them. The CDR3 has 16 residues. As DNA, the CDR3 is TGCGCCAGCAGTGACGGCCGAAGCTCCGCGGACTATGGCTACACCTTC. Protein: CASSDGRSSADYGYTF. Variable domain in full (rest from reference TRBV5-1 and TRBJ1-2): KAGVTQTPRYLIKTRGQQVTLSCSPISGHRSVSWYQQTPGQGLQFLFEYFSETQRNKGNFPGRFSGRQFSNSRSEMNVSTLELGDSALYLCASSDGRSSADYGYTFGSGTRLTVV.

The genes are TRBV9 and TRBJ2-1, with 9 bases lining up with TRBD2. This CDR3 comprises 15 residues. The V segment lost 1 base and the J segment 6 bases; nucleotides outside the gene matches: 5. Germline loops: CDR1 SGDLS, CDR2 YYNGEE. The DNA for the CDR3 is TGTGCCAGCAGCGTATTAGCGGGGGCCCCCAATGAGCAGTTCTTC. This translates into CASSVLAGAPNEQFF.

The J gene is TRBJ2-3, the V gene TRBV20-1, with 10 bases lining up with TRBD2. This CDR3 region has 18 residues. Trimming took 0 bases from V and 2 from J; bases not matched to a gene: 11. Germline lookup yields CDR1 DFQATT and CDR2 SNEGSKA (reference sequence). The CDR3 here is CSARDLLGSGGVTDTQYF. The CDR3 DNA reads as TGCAGTGCTAGAGATCTCCTAGGGAGCGGGGGGGTCACAGATACGCAGTATTTT.

The CDR3: CSATSGGSTDTQYF. The CDR3, as DNA: TGCAGTGCTACAAGCGGGGGGTCCACAGATACGCAGTATTTT. V gene TRBV20-1 combines with J gene TRBJ2-3, with 9 bases aligning to TRBD2. V lost 4 bases, J lost 2 bases, and 4 bases stayed unmatched. Germline CDR1 DFQATT, CDR2 SNEGSKA (reference sequence). There are 14 residues in the CDR3.

This clonotype was seen a handful of times. The chain couples TRBV7-2 to TRBJ1-1; D perhaps matches TRBD1 (6 bases). Trimming left V 2 bases short and J 1 base short, with 8 bases between. Looked up from germline, CDR1 is SGHTA and CDR2 is FQGNSA. This CDR3 contains 14 residues. CDR3 sequence (DNA): TGTGCCAGCAGCTTAATGACAGGGAACACTGAAGCTTTCTTT. Its protein product is CASSLMTGNTEAFF.

This clonotype has a handful of counts. A much larger clone lies a single base off, so this may be a read error. This chain uses TRBV12-3 or TRBV12-4 with TRBJ1-6, with 8 bases fitting TRBD1. The CDR3 spans 14 residues. Losses at the gene ends were 11 bases for V and 7 bases for J; bases not matched to a gene: 10. DNA for the CDR3: TGTGCCGGCAACGACGACAGGGGAAATTCACCCCTCCACTTT. Protein sequence: CAGNDDRGNSPLHF.

There are many counts of this clonotype. V is TRBV7-2 and J is TRBJ2-5; 9 bases fit TRBD2. Germline V gives CDR1 SGHTA, CDR2 FQGNSA. This CDR3 comprises 15 residues. J gave up 9 bases and V 1 base, and 9 bases lay outside the gene matches. This CDR3 is CASSLETSGRWAQYF. In DNA form, the CDR3 reads TGTGCCAGCAGCTTAGAGACTAGCGGTCGTTGGGCCCAGTACTTC.

This clonotype was seen only a few times. V and J are TRBV12-3 or TRBV12-4 and TRBJ2-7, with 8 bases identical to TRBD1. The CDR3 contains 14 residues. V was clipped by 6 bases and J by 4 bases; unmatched bases: 8. The CDR3 spells CASRSQGASYEQYF. The CDR3 DNA sequence: TGTGCCAGCAGATCCCAGGGGGCCTCTTACGAGCAGTACTTC.